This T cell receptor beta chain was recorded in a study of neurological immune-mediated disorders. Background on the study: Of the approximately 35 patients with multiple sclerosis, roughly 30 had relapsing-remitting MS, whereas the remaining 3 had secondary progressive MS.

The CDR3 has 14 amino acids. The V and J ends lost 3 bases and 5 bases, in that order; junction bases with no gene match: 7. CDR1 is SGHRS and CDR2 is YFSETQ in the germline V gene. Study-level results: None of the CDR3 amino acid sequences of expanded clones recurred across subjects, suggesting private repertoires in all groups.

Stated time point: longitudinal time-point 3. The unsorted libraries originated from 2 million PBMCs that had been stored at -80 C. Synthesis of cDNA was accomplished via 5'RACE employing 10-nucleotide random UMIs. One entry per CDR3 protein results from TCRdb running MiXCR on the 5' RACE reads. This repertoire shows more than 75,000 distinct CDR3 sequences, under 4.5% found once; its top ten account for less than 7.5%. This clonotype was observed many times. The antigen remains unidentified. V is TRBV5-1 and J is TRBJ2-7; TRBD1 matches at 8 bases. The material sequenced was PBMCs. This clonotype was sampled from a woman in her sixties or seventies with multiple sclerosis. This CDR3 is CASSSGGQVNEQYF. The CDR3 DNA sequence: TGCGCCAGCAGCTCAGGGGGACAGGTCAACGAGCAGTACTTC.